A selection of T cell receptor beta chains follows, all from one sample in a study of post-analysis software for immune sequencing data. A single record per CDR3 protein comes from TCRdb applying MiXCR to the PCR reads. This table has about 770,000 distinct CDR3 sequences, 40% to 55% appearing once. The specimen was blood. These receptors were obtained from a girl aged 5 to 17 with multiple sclerosis. Both conserved end residues are part of each CDR3. A D gene is named only where the DNA matches it firmly. Only part of the rows carry a size: once, few, many, or a class if the clone is expanded.

d_call	j_call	v_call	clone_size	cdr3_aa	cdr3_nt
NA	TRBJ1-2	TRBV12-3/TRBV12-4	NA	CASSLGGTPLYGYTF	TGTGCCAGCAGTTTGGGGGGAACTCCCCTTTACGGCTACACCTTC
TRBD2	TRBJ2-1	TRBV20-1	NA	CSAGTSGRIYNEQFF	TGCAGTGCCGGGACTAGCGGGAGAATCTACAATGAGCAGTTCTTC
TRBD2	TRBJ2-7	TRBV4-2	many	CASSQVAGGGYEQYF	TGTGCCAGCAGCCAAGTAGCGGGAGGGGGGTACGAGCAGTACTTC
NA	TRBJ2-1	TRBV2	NA	CASRGGATYNEQFF	TGTGCCAGCAGGGGGGGGGCGACCTACAATGAGCAGTTCTTC
TRBD1	TRBJ2-7	TRBV20-1	once	CSASSDRGVDEQYF	TGCAGTGCTAGTAGTGACAGGGGTGTCGACGAGCAGTACTTC
NA	TRBJ2-1	TRBV10-3	NA	CAIGPSSYNEQFF	TGTGCCATTGGTCCGAGCTCCTACAATGAGCAGTTCTTC
NA	TRBJ2-1	TRBV9	few	CASSPSTPGAGNEQFF	TGTGCCAGCAGCCCGAGCACGCCGGGGGCTGGCAATGAGCAGTTCTTC
NA	TRBJ2-1	TRBV29-1	NA	CSVAGEQFF	TGCAGCGTTGCCGGTGAGCAGTTCTTC
TRBD2	TRBJ2-1	TRBV6-6	NA	CASRIAGDGNEQFF	TGTGCCAGCAGAATAGCGGGAGATGGAAATGAGCAGTTCTTC
TRBD1	TRBJ2-6	TRBV5-5	NA	CASRTGTGGPGANVLTF	TGTGCCAGCAGGACCGGGACAGGGGGACCTGGGGCCAACGTCCTGACTTTC
NA	TRBJ1-1	TRBV12-3/TRBV12-4	NA	CASSLLDTNTEAFF	TGTGCCAGCAGTTTACTAGACACGAACACTGAAGCTTTCTTT
TRBD1	TRBJ2-7	TRBV5-1	NA	CASSSGQGSREQYF	TGCGCCAGCAGCTCGGGACAGGGTAGCCGCGAGCAGTACTTC
NA	TRBJ2-7	TRBV6-6	few	CASSYSLGPFTYEQYF	TGTGCCAGCAGTTACTCGTTAGGACCCTTCACCTACGAGCAGTACTTC
NA	TRBJ2-5	TRBV12-3/TRBV12-4	NA	CTSTTRMGETQYF	TGTACCAGCACCACTAGAATGGGCGAGACCCAGTACTTC
TRBD2	TRBJ2-1	TRBV29-1	few	CSVQKTSGNEQFF	TGCAGCGTTCAAAAAACTAGCGGTAATGAGCAGTTCTTC
NA	TRBJ2-3	TRBV6-5	once	CASRNLGDTDTQYF	TGTGCCAGCAGAAACCTAGGGGACACAGATACGCAGTATTTT
NA	TRBJ2-5	TRBV29-1	many	CSVAQETQYF	TGCAGCGTCGCCCAAGAGACCCAGTACTTC
TRBD2	TRBJ2-3	TRBV9	NA	CASSAPGGLLTSRPDTQYF	TGTGCCAGCAGCGCTCCCGGTGGGCTGCTGACTAGCAGGCCAGATACGCAGTATTTT